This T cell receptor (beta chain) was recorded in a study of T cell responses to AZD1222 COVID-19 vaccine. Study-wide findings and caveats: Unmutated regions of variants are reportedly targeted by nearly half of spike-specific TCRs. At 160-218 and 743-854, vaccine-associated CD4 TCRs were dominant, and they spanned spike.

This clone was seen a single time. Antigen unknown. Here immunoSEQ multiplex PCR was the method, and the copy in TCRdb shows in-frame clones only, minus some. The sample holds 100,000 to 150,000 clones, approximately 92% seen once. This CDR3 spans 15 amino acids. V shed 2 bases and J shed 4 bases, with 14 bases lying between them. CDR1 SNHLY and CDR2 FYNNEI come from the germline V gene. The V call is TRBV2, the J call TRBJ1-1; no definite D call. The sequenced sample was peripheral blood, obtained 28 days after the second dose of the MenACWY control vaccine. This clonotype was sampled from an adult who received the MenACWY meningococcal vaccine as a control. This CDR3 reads CASSESFGVSTEAFF. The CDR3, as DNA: TGTGCCAGCAGTGAAAGTTTTGGGGTGAGCACTGAAGCTTTCTTT.